This TCR beta chain is from a study of identical twins. The germline gives CDR1 LNHDA, CDR2 SQIVND (reference sequence). With 5 bases removed from V and 3 bases from J, the gap between germline ends came to 17 bases. The CDR3 has 15 residues. TCRdb ran MiXCR on the 5' RACE reads and lists one entry per CDR3 protein. The data show hundreds of thousands of distinct CDR3 sequences, 5.5% to 7.5% seen once. The specimen sequenced was naive T cells sorted from blood. The chain links TRBV19 to TRBJ2-7, with no clear D. The source is a man aged 18 to 30 in good health. CDR3 sequence (DNA): TGTGCCAGTAGTCCCGAAGCAGGCGAAATCTACGAGCAGTACGTC. Protein: CASSPEAGEIYEQYV.